Sequencing of this TCR beta chain was carried out in a study of shared clonotypes between healthy human individuals. At the level of the study: Aged 18 to 49, the donors were two women and a few men. Each donor had three CD4 naive, three CD4 memory, two CD8 naive and one CD8 memory plate.

CD4+ cell separation produced CD45RA+ naive and CD45RA-negative memory subsets. Trimming pared 0 bases from V and 2 bases from J, leaving 12 bases between. Germline values: CDR1 SGDLS, CDR2 YYNGEE. The CDR3 covers 16 residues. In the original analysis: ImmunoSEQ output held junction-only sequences without quality scores, so filtering differed. TCRdb's table, derived via immunoSEQ multiplex PCR, lists solely in-frame clones and lacks some. V, J and clone size were drawn from that table, and D and trimming were deduced from the DNA. The sample has millions of clones, around nine tenths seen once; the top ten hold more than 0.12%.

The TCR originated in a man between 18 and 29 years old in good health. The sequenced sample was naive CD4+ T cells sorted from blood. Subset indicated: CD45RA+ positively selected. This chain uses TRBV9 with TRBJ2-1; TRBD2 might be the D (7 bases). The CDR3 protein is CASSVAGGGPYNEQFF. The DNA for the CDR3 is TGTGCCAGCAGCGTAGCTGGGGGGGGCCCCTACAATGAGCAGTTCTTC.